Detailed here is one T cell receptor (beta chain). This record comes from a study of T cells after yellow fever vaccination. Per the germline V gene, CDR1 is SGDLS and CDR2 is YYNGEE. V gave up 3 bases and J gave up 4 bases; unmatched junction bases: 6. CDR3 length: 15 amino acids. TCRdb reprocessed the 5' RACE reads with MiXCR, giving one entry per CDR3 protein. In the table there are a few hundred thousand distinct CDR3 sequences, over 3.5% of which are singletons. The material sequenced was PBMCs, taken 5 days after the yellow fever booster vaccination. The clonotype was recovered from a man younger than 30 who received the YFV17D yellow fever vaccine. The chain uses TRBV9 and TRBJ2-3, with TRBD1 matching 9 bases. CDR3 in amino acids: CASSGDRAGADTQYF. The CDR3, as DNA: TGTGCCAGCAGCGGGGACAGGGCGGGGGCAGATACGCAGTATTTT.